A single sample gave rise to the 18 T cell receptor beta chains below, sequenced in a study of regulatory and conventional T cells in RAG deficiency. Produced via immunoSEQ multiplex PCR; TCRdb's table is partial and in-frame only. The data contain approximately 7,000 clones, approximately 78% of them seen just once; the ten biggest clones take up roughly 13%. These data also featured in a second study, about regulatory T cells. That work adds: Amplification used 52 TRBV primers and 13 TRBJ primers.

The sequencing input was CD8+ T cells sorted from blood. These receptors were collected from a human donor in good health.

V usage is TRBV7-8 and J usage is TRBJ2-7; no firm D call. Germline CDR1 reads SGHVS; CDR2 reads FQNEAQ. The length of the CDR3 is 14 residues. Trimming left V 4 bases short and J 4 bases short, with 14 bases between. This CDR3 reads CASSYSSAIYEQYF. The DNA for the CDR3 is TGTGCCAGCAGCTACAGCTCGGCGATATACGAGCAGTACTTC. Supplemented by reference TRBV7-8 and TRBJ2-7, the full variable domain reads GAGVSQSPRYKVAKRGQDVALRCDPISGHVSLFWYQQALGQGPEFLTYFQNEAQLDKSGLPSDRFFAERPEGSVSTLKIQRTQQEDSAVYLCASSYSSAIYEQYFGPGTRLTVT.

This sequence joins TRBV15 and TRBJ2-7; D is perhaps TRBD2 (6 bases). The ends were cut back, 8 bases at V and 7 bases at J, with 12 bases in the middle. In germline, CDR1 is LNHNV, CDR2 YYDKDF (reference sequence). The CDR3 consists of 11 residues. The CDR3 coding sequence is TGTGCCACCGGAGGAGGGCGGGAGCAGTACTTC. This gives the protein CATGGGREQYF.

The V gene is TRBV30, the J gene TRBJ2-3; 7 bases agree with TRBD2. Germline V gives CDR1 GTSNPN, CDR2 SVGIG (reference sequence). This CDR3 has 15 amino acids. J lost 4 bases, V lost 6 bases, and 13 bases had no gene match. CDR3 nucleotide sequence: TGTGCCTGCACGTTCCCCTGGAGCGGGGCAGATACGCAGTATTTT. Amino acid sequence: CACTFPWSGADTQYF.

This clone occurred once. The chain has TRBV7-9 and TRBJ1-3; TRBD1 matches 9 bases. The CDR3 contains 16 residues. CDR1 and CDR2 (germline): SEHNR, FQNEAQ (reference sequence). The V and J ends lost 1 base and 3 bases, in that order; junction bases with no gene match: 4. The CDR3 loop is CASSLVQGARGNTIYF. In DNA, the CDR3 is TGTGCCAGCAGCTTAGTACAGGGGGCTCGTGGAAACACCATATATTTT.

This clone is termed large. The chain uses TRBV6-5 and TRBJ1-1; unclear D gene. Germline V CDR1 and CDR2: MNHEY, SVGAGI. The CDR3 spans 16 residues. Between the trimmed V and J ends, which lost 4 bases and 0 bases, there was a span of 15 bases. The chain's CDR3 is CASSSWEGRMNTEAFF. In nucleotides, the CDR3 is TGTGCCAGCAGTTCGTGGGAGGGTCGCATGAACACTGAAGCTTTCTTT.

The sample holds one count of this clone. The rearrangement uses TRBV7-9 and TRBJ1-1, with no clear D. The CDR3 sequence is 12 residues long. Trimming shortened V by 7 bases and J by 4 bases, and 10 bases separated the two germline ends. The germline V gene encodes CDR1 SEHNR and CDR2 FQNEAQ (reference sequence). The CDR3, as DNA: TGTGCCAGCACCCCAGCACTCACTGAAGCTTTCTTT. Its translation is CASTPALTEAFF.

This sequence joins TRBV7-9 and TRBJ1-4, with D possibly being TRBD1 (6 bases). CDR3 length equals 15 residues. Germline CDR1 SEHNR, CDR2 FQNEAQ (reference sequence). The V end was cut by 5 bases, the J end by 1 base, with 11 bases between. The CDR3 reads CASSGPQGTNEKLFF. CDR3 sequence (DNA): TGTGCCAGCAGCGGCCCACAGGGAACTAATGAAAAACTGTTTTTT.

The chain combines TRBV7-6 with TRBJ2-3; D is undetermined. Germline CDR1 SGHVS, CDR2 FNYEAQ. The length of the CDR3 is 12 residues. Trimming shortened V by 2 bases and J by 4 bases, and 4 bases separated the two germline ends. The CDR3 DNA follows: TGTGCCAGCAGCTTATTGGCAGATACGCAGTATTTT. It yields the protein CASSLLADTQYF.

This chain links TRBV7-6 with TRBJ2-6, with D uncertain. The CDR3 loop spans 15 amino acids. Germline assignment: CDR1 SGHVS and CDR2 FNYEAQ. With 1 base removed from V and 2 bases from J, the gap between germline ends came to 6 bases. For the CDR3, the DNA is TGTGCCAGCAGCTTAGGTGGGACTGGGGCCAACGTCCTGACTTTC. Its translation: CASSLGGTGANVLTF. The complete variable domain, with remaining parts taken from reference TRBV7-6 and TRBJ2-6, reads GAGVSQSPRYKVTKRGQDVALRCDPISGHVSLYWYRQALGQGPEFLTYFNYEAQQDKSGLPNDRFSAERPEGSISTLTIQRTEQRDSAMYRCASSLGGTGANVLTFGAGSRLTVL.

The CDR3 region is CASSSRTPEQFF. CDR3 coding DNA: TGTGCCAGCAGCTCACGGACGCCAGAGCAGTTCTTC. The chain couples TRBV7-2 to TRBJ2-1; D uncertain. Trimming pared 4 bases from V and 10 bases from J, leaving 11 bases between. The CDR3 sequence is 12 residues long. Germline CDR1 SGHTA, CDR2 FQGNSA. Combining the CDR3 with reference TRBV7-2 and TRBJ2-1 gives the whole variable domain GAGVSQSPSNKVTEKGKDVELRCDPISGHTALYWYRQSLGQGLEFLIYFQGNSAPDKSGLPSDRFSAERTGGSVSTLTIQRTQQEDSAVYLCASSSRTPEQFFGPGTRLTVL.

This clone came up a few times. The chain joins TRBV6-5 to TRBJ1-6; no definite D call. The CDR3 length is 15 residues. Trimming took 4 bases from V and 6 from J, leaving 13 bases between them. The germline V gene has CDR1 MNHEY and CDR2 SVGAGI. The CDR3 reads CASSLISPGNSPLHF. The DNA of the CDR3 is TGTGCCAGCAGTTTGATTTCTCCTGGTAATTCACCCCTCCACTTT.

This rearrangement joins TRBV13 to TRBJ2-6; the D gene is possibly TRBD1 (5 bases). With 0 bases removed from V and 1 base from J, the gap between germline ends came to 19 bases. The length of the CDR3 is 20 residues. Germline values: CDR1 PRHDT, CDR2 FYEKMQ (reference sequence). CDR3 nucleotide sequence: TGTGCCAGCAGCTTAGGAACCGTTCAGGGTTTAGGATCTGGGGCCAACGTCCTGACTTTC. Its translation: CASSLGTVQGLGSGANVLTF. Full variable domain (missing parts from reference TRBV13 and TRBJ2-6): AAGVIQSPRHLIKEKRETATLKCYPIPRHDTVYWYQQGPGQDPQFLISFYEKMQSDKGSIPDRFSAQQFSDYHSELNMSSLELGDSALYFCASSLGTVQGLGSGANVLTFGAGSRLTVL.

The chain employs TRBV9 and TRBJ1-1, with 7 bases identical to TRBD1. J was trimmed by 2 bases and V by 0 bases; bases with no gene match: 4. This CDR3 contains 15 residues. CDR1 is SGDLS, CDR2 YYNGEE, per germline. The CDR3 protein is CASSVGGGINTEAFF. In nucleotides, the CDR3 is TGTGCCAGCAGCGTAGGAGGGGGCATAAACACTGAAGCTTTCTTT.

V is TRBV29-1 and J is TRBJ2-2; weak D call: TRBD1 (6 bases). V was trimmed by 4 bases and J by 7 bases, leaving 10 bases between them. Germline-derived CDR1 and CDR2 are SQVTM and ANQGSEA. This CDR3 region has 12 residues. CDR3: CSVGQGNGELFF. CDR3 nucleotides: TGCAGCGTTGGCCAGGGGAACGGGGAGCTGTTTTTT.

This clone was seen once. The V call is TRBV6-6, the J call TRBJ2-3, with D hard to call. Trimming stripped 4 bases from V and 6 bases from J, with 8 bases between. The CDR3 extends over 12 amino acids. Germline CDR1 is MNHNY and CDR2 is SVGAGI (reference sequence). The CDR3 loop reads CASSSHGDTQYF. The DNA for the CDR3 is TGTGCCAGCAGTTCCCACGGGGATACGCAGTATTTT.

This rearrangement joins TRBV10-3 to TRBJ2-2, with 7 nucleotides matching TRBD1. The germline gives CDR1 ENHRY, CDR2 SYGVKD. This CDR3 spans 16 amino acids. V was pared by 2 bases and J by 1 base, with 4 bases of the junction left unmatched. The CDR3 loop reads CAISEVGQVNTGELFF. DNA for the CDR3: TGTGCCATCAGTGAGGTAGGACAGGTGAACACCGGGGAGCTGTTTTTT.

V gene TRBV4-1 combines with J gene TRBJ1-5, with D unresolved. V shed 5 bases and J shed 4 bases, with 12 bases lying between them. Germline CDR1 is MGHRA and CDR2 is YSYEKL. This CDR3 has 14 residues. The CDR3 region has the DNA TGCGCCAGCAGCTCCATCTCGGTGAATCAGCCCCAGCATTTT. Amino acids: CASSSISVNQPQHF.

CDR3: CASSWGQGRDGYTF. The CDR3 DNA is TGCGCCAGCAGCTGGGGACAGGGACGAGATGGCTACACCTTC. This chain uses TRBV5-1 with TRBJ1-2, with 9 bases matching TRBD1. The CDR3 runs to 14 residues. From germline, CDR1 is SGHRS and CDR2 YFSETQ. After removal of 3 bases from V and 6 bases from J, the junction contained 6 bases not matched to a gene. Full variable domain (missing parts from reference TRBV5-1 and TRBJ1-2): KAGVTQTPRYLIKTRGQQVTLSCSPISGHRSVSWYQQTPGQGLQFLFEYFSETQRNKGNFPGRFSGRQFSNSRSEMNVSTLELGDSALYLCASSWGQGRDGYTFGSGTRLTVV.